Following are 4 T cell receptor beta chains from one sample sequenced in a study of T cells in Graves' hyperthyroidism and ophthalmopathy. Regions amplified from RNA transcripts were the TCR beta CDR3 regions. The HTBI primer set was used in a first-round RT-PCR of the TCR CDR3. TCRdb ran MiXCR on the multiplex PCR reads and lists one entry per CDR3 protein. The sample holds roughly 280,000 distinct CDR3 sequences, 15% to 20% seen once. Sequences were obtained from blood. The origin of the receptors is an older woman with Graves' ophthalmopathy.

J is TRBJ1-2 and V is TRBV9; the match to TRBD1 covers 7 bases. Germline CDR1 is SGDLS and CDR2 is YYNGEE. The CDR3 spans 14 residues. The J segment lost 6 bases and the V segment lost 6 bases, leaving 11 bases of the junction unmatched. DNA of the CDR3: TGTGCCAGCACCGCAGGGGGGTGGAATAATGGCTACACCTTC. This encodes CASTAGGWNNGYTF.

This clonotype occurred many times. J is TRBJ1-2 and V is TRBV7-6, with TRBD1 matching 8 bases. Germline V CDR1 and CDR2: SGHVS, FNYEAQ. Trimming removed 1 base from V and 8 bases from J; junction bases left unmatched: 6. The CDR3 contains 14 residues. As DNA, the CDR3 is TGTGCCAGCAGCTTAGGGACAGGGAGGAGCGGCTACACCTTC. Amino acid sequence: CASSLGTGRSGYTF.

This clonotype has only a few counts. This chain links TRBV5-1 with TRBJ2-2; 7 positions agree with TRBD1. Germline CDR1 and CDR2: SGHRS and YFSETQ. The CDR3 is 14 residues long. The trim removed 6 bases at V and 3 bases at J, leaving 5 bases unmatched. For the CDR3, the DNA is TGCGCCAGCAAGCGTACAGGGGACACCGGGGAGCTGTTTTTT. Translation gives CASKRTGDTGELFF.

This clonotype was counted ten times or more. The chain recombines TRBV20-1 with TRBJ2-7, with D tentatively TRBD1 (6 bases). CDR1 and CDR2 (germline): DFQATT, SNEGSKA (reference sequence). The V end was cut by 5 bases, the J end by 4 bases, with 21 bases between. This CDR3 has 15 amino acids. The CDR3 nucleotides are TGCAGTGCTCTTAAGCAGGGGAATTCGCGGTACGAGCAGTACTTC. Its protein product is CSALKQGNSRYEQYF.